The clone carrying this TCR beta chain was seen a single time. Per the germline V gene, CDR1 is LNHDA and CDR2 is SQIVND (reference sequence). The CDR3 spans 11 residues. Between the trimmed V and J ends, which lost 7 bases and 6 bases, there was a span of 9 bases. In the authors' workflow: Using reference gene primer amplification, nucleated cell counts were estimated. Produced via immunoSEQ multiplex PCR; TCRdb's table is partial and in-frame only. D and trimming come from the DNA, and the V and J calls and clone size come from that table. The sample records 200,000 to 250,000 clones, 65% to 90% being singletons. This entry is derived from a study of blood T cell repertoires in COVID-19. Study in general: Spain, Italy and the United States supplied samples that represented acute and convalescent COVID-19.

The sequence derives from a woman aged 70-85 years with COVID-19, enrolled during active disease. This sequence joins TRBV19 and TRBJ1-1; no reliable D call. Sequencing was performed on peripheral blood. The CDR3 sequence: CASNFQSEAFF. CDR3 bases: TGTGCCAGTAATTTCCAGTCTGAAGCTTTCTTT.